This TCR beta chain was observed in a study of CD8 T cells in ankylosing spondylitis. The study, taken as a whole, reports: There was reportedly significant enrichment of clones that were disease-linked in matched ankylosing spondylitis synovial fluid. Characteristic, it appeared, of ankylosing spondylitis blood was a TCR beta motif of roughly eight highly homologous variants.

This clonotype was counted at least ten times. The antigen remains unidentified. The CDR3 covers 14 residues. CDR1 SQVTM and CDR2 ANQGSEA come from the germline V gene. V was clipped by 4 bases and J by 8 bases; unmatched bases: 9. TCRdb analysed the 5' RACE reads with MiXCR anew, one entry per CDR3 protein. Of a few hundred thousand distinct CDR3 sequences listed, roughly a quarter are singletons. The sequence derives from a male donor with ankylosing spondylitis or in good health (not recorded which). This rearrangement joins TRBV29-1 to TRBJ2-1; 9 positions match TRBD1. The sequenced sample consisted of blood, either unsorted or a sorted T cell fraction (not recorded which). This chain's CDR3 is CSVGSGTGLDEQFF. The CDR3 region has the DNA TGCAGCGTTGGATCCGGGACAGGGCTTGATGAGCAGTTCTTC.